Following are 9 T cell receptor beta chains from one sample sequenced in a study of blood T cells in healthy people across ages. A sample-barcoded 5' primer and a J-beta primer mix were used in a second PCR of about 7 to 12 cycles. TCRdb used MiXCR to reprocess the 5' RACE reads, holding one entry per CDR3 protein. The data show approximately 2,000,000 distinct CDR3 sequences, with around 40% seen just once and roughly 24% held by the top ten. Sequenced material: blood. The receptors here all came from a human donor in good health.

The chain recombines TRBV24-1 with TRBJ1-5; D possibly corresponds to TRBD1 (5 bases). CDR1 is KGHDR, CDR2 SFDVKD, per germline. The CDR3 spans 17 residues. V lost 2 bases and J lost 6, with 19 bases in between. The CDR3 protein is CATSDSSGQGEGQPQHF. The CDR3 DNA is TGTGCCACCAGTGATTCGTCCGGGCAGGGCGAGGGTCAGCCCCAGCATTTT.

CDR3 sequence: CASSSQPAGKGYGYTF. CDR3 bases: TGTGCCAGCAGTAGCCAGCCGGCCGGTAAGGGCTATGGCTACACCTTC. The rearrangement links TRBV27 to TRBJ1-2; D is undetermined. Germline lookup yields CDR1 MNHEY and CDR2 SMNVEV (reference sequence). V dropped 5 bases and J dropped 4 bases, with 20 bases sitting between them. The CDR3 has 16 residues.

The V and J genes are TRBV28 and TRBJ2-6; perhaps TRBD1 as D (7 bases). CDR1 is MDHEN and CDR2 is SYDVKM in the germline V gene. V lost 2 bases to trimming and J lost 4 bases, with 30 bases between them. This CDR3 comprises 22 residues. The CDR3 DNA is TGTGCCAGCAGTTTAGGTTCTCGGAAGCGCACACAGGGGAGGACGGGGGCCAACGTCCTGACTTTC. Translating it yields CASSLGSRKRTQGRTGANVLTF.

There are a few counts of this clonotype. The chain employs TRBV4-2 and TRBJ2-3; TRBD2 agrees at 8 bases. The CDR3 is 16 amino acids. J was trimmed by 2 bases and V by 0 bases; bases with no gene match: 4. Germline V gene data show CDR1 as LGHNA and CDR2 as YNFKEQ. The CDR3 DNA reads as TGTGCCAGCAGCCAAGAGGGGCGGGGGGTCACAGATACGCAGTATTTT. Translating it yields CASSQEGRGVTDTQYF.

The rearrangement links TRBV12-3 or TRBV12-4 to TRBJ2-3; 8 bases are a match to TRBD1. This CDR3 comprises 17 residues. V dropped 2 bases and J dropped 0; count of bases not matched to a gene: 7. In DNA form, the CDR3 reads TGTGCCAGCAGTTTATGGGACAGGTTATCTAGCACAGATACGCAGTATTTT. It codes for CASSLWDRLSSTDTQYF.

This clonotype has a handful of counts. Compared with germline, one end of the junction differs, possibly owing to a read error. V gene TRBV29-1 combines with J gene TRBJ1-2, with D tentatively TRBD1 (5 bases). The V gene's germline CDR1 is SQVTM and CDR2 ANQGSEA. There are 14 residues in the CDR3. CDR3 in DNA: TGCAACGTTCAGGGAATCGAAGCTAACTATGGCTACACCTTC. Translating it yields CNVQGIEANYGYTF.

This clonotype was found a few times. The V gene is TRBV15, the J gene TRBJ2-1; 7 bases fit TRBD2. V gave up 1 base and J gave up 1 base; unmatched junction bases: 7. The CDR3 has 17 amino acids. The germline gives CDR1 LNHNV, CDR2 YYDKDF (reference sequence). CDR3 bases: TGTGCCACCAGCAGAGCGATCGCTAGCGGTTCCTACAATGAGCAGTTCTTC. Protein sequence: CATSRAIASGSYNEQFF.

The chain combines TRBV12-5 with TRBJ2-1, with TRBD2 matching 7 bases. CDR1 LGHNT and CDR2 FRNRAP come from the germline V gene. V shed 6 bases and J 12 bases; nucleotides not matched to a gene: 11. There are 13 residues in the CDR3. The CDR3 loop is CASGPLGGTTQFF. CDR3 nucleotides: TGTGCTAGTGGCCCCCTTGGGGGGACTACGCAGTTCTTC.

V is TRBV6-6 and J is TRBJ2-1, with 12 bases lining up with TRBD2. The CDR3 is 14 residues long. Germline V gene lookup returns CDR1 MNHNY and CDR2 SVGAGI (reference sequence). Losses at the gene ends were 5 bases for V and 10 bases for J; bases not matched to a gene: 6. The CDR3 spells CASSTRLAGDEQFF. As DNA, the CDR3 is TGTGCCAGCAGTACTCGACTAGCGGGGGACGAGCAGTTCTTC.